These 20 T cell receptor beta chains were sequenced from one sample in a study of cytomegalovirus exposure and HLA in healthy donors. 60 Vbeta and 13 Jbeta primers were used in PCR. Data came from immunoSEQ multiplex PCR; TCRdb stores just in-frame clones and leaves some out. There are 150,000 to 200,000 clones in the sample; 84% occur only once, and approximately 0.25% lies in the top ten. Sequenced material: PBMCs. The receptors come from a boy younger than 18 in good health and CMV-seronegative.

This chain connects TRBV28 to TRBJ2-3, with 9 bases identical to TRBD2. The CDR3 covers 20 residues. The ends lost 2 bases at V and 6 bases at J; junction bases unmatched: 21. Germline CDR1 and CDR2: MDHEN and SYDVKM. This CDR3 reads CASSLRSISLAGRPLDTQYF. The CDR3, as DNA: TGTGCCAGCAGTTTAAGGTCGATTTCTCTAGCGGGGAGGCCTTTGGATACGCAGTATTTT.

This chain uses TRBV27 with TRBJ2-5, with TRBD2 matching over 7 bases. V lost 3 bases, J lost 4 bases, and 8 bases stayed unmatched. Germline values: CDR1 MNHEY, CDR2 SMNVEV (reference sequence). This CDR3 region has 15 residues. CDR3 coding DNA: TGTGCCAGCAGTTTGGGGAGGGATAGTGCAGAGACCCAGTACTTC. The encoded protein is CASSLGRDSAETQYF.

The rearrangement joins TRBV5-6 to TRBJ2-7; D is possibly TRBD2 (5 bases). Per the germline V gene, CDR1 is SGHDT and CDR2 is YYEEEE. The CDR3 consists of 14 residues. The germline V and J ends were trimmed by 1 base and 2 bases, with 10 bases remaining between them. In nucleotides, the CDR3 is TGTGCCAGCAGCTTGCTCACTAGAACCTACGAGCAGTACTTC. It codes for CASSLLTRTYEQYF.

This chain connects TRBV6-1 to TRBJ2-7, with D perhaps matching TRBD1 (6 bases). Germline V gene data show CDR1 as MNHNS and CDR2 as SASEGT. The CDR3 is 15 residues long. V shed 3 bases and J shed 3 bases, with 15 bases lying between them. CDR3: CASSDQPTGIYEQYF. The CDR3 DNA reads TGTGCCAGCAGTGACCAGCCGACAGGCATCTACGAGCAGTACTTC.

The J gene is TRBJ2-7, the V gene TRBV14; D gene ambiguous. Germline loops: CDR1 SGHDN, CDR2 FVKESK. The ends were cut back, 5 bases at V and 5 bases at J, with 10 bases in the middle. This CDR3 is built from 12 residues. This chain's CDR3 is CASSALSHEQYF. DNA for the CDR3: TGTGCCAGCAGCGCACTTTCCCACGAGCAGTACTTC.

The rearrangement uses TRBV28 and TRBJ2-7; D unresolved. The CDR3 extends over 15 amino acids. Germline CDR1 and CDR2: MDHEN and SYDVKM. V lost 2 bases to trimming and J lost 3 bases, with 14 bases between them. The CDR3 loop is CASSLAESLLYEQYF. CDR3 in DNA: TGTGCCAGCAGTTTAGCCGAGTCCCTCCTCTACGAGCAGTACTTC.

The DNA of the CDR3 is TGCAGCGTTGATTCAGGGTTGAACACTGAAGCTTTCTTT. The encoded protein is CSVDSGLNTEAFF. The chain recombines TRBV29-1 with TRBJ1-1; perhaps TRBD1 as D (5 bases). The CDR3 covers 13 residues. V was pared by 3 bases and J by 0 bases, with 8 bases between. Germline V gene data show CDR1 as SQVTM and CDR2 as ANQGSEA.

This clone has just one count. The chain has TRBV7-3 and TRBJ2-2; 12 nucleotides match TRBD2. The V segment lost 2 bases and the J segment 6 bases; nucleotides outside the gene matches: 4. This CDR3 has 16 residues. Germline V gene data show CDR1 as SGHTA and CDR2 as FQGTGA. The CDR3 sequence is CASSLLRLAGAGELFF. The DNA for the CDR3 is TGTGCCAGCAGCTTACTCCGACTAGCGGGAGCCGGGGAGCTGTTTTTT.

V usage is TRBV6-6 and J usage is TRBJ1-5; 7 nucleotides align to TRBD1. The germline V gene encodes CDR1 MNHNY and CDR2 SVGAGI (reference sequence). V gave up 0 bases and J gave up 6 bases; unmatched junction bases: 5. This CDR3 spans 15 amino acids. This chain's CDR3 is CASSYSTGRIQPQHF. The CDR3 DNA reads as TGTGCCAGCAGTTACTCGACAGGGCGTATTCAGCCCCAGCATTTT.

The V call is TRBV7-3, the J call TRBJ2-3; 8 bases map to TRBD2. The CDR3 has 14 residues. The V gene's germline CDR1 is SGHTA and CDR2 FQGTGA. Unmatched junction bases numbered 6, after V lost 5 bases and J lost 5 bases. The CDR3 nucleotides are TGTGCCAGCAGCAACGGGGGGGCCGTAGATACGCAGTATTTT. Translation: CASSNGGAVDTQYF.

This chain links TRBV6-1 with TRBJ2-5; 7 bases match TRBD1. TRBJ2-7 matches the DNA end more closely, so the J call is doubtful. This CDR3 spans 16 amino acids. The germline V gene has CDR1 MNHNS and CDR2 SASEGT. The CDR3 spells CASSEAAGTESYEQYF. The CDR3 region has the DNA TGTGCCAGCAGTGAGGCAGCCGGGACAGAAAGTTACGAGCAGTACTTC.

The chain employs TRBV30 and TRBJ1-4; 12 nucleotides agree with TRBD1. The V gene's germline CDR1 is GTSNPN and CDR2 SVGIG (reference sequence). This CDR3 region has 13 residues. V shed 4 bases and J 11 bases; nucleotides not matched to a gene: 5. The CDR3 DNA reads as TGTGCCTGGACCGGGACAGGGGGCTTGAAACTGTTTTTT. Its translation is CAWTGTGGLKLFF.

The V and J genes are TRBV10-2 and TRBJ1-1, with D possibly TRBD1 on 5 matching bases. Germline V CDR1 and CDR2: WSHSY, SAAADI. V lost 7 bases and J 0 bases, leaving 15 bases between the germline ends. The length of the CDR3 is 15 residues. The CDR3 region is CASTFSGTLNTEAFF. In nucleotides, the CDR3 is TGCGCCAGCACGTTTTCCGGGACTCTGAACACTGAAGCTTTCTTT.

The genes are TRBV2 and TRBJ2-2; a possible D gene is TRBD1 (5 bases). Germline CDR1 reads SNHLY; CDR2 reads FYNNEI. V was clipped by 5 bases and J by 2 bases, with 21 bases between them. The CDR3 is 18 amino acids. CDR3: CASSTTYTTALNTGELFF. The DNA for the CDR3 is TGTGCCAGCAGTACCACTTATACGACAGCCCTTAACACCGGGGAGCTGTTTTTT.

The chain employs TRBV7-9 and TRBJ2-1, with 9 nucleotides matching TRBD2. CDR1 SEHNR and CDR2 FQNEAQ come from the germline V gene (reference sequence). V lost 5 bases, J lost 6 bases, and 11 bases stayed unmatched. The CDR3 has 16 amino acids. CDR3 amino acids: CASSPGYSGGGNEQFF. Written as DNA, the CDR3 is TGTGCCAGCAGCCCAGGCTATAGCGGGGGTGGCAATGAGCAGTTCTTC. Supplemented by reference TRBV7-9 and TRBJ2-1, the full variable domain reads DTGVSQNPRHKITKRGQNVTFRCDPISEHNRLYWYRQTLGQGPEFLTYFQNEAQLEKSRLLSDRFSAERPKGSFSTLEIQRTEQGDSAMYLCASSPGYSGGGNEQFFGPGTRLTVL.

The chain employs TRBV6-1 and TRBJ2-7; 8 nucleotides match TRBD1. This CDR3 spans 15 amino acids. Germline V gives CDR1 MNHNS, CDR2 SASEGT. With V trimmed by 4 bases and J by 3 bases, 8 bases remained unmatched. DNA of the CDR3: TGTGCCAGCAGTGGGGACAGGAGGTTTTTCTACGAGCAGTACTTC. It encodes CASSGDRRFFYEQYF.

This chain connects TRBV7-9 to TRBJ2-5, with TRBD2 matching 11 bases. The CDR3 has 16 residues. Germline trimming cut 2 bases from V and 5 bases from J; bases unmatched to any gene: 7. Germline V lookup: CDR1 SEHNR, CDR2 FQNEAQ (reference sequence). CDR3 protein: CASSLISGRAWETQYF. The CDR3 nucleotides are TGTGCCAGCAGCTTAATTAGCGGGAGGGCCTGGGAGACCCAGTACTTC.

The chain links TRBV7-9 to TRBJ1-2; D may be TRBD1 (6 bases). In germline, CDR1 is SEHNR, CDR2 FQNEAQ (reference sequence). Trimming took 4 bases from V and 4 from J, leaving 13 bases between them. The CDR3 runs to 14 residues. The CDR3 spells CASSSATGTYGYTF. The CDR3 nucleotides are TGTGCCAGCAGCTCGGCGACAGGAACCTATGGCTACACCTTC.

This clone was counted between two and nine times. The rearrangement uses TRBV9 and TRBJ1-1, with D maybe TRBD1 (5 bases). This CDR3 has 14 residues. Germline CDR1 and CDR2: SGDLS and YYNGEE. The V end lost 5 bases, the J end lost 2 bases, and 13 bases lay between the germline ends. CDR3 nucleotides: TGTGCCAGCAGTCCGGGGGAGGCTAACACTGAAGCTTTCTTT. Amino acid sequence: CASSPGEANTEAFF. The full variable domain, its missing parts supplied by reference TRBV9 and TRBJ1-1, is DSGVTQTPKHLITATGQRVTLRCSPRSGDLSVYWYQQSLDQGLQFLIQYYNGEERAKGNILERFSAQQFPDLHSELNLSSLELGDSALYFCASSPGEANTEAFFGQGTRLTVV.

This clone appeared a single time. The chain couples TRBV28 to TRBJ2-7; TRBD1 is a possible D gene (5 bases). With 6 bases removed from V and 2 bases from J, the gap between germline ends came to 17 bases. CDR3 size: 15 residues. Germline V lookup: CDR1 MDHEN, CDR2 SYDVKM. The CDR3 DNA is TGTGCCAGCAGAGACAGCCCCCCACTAACCTACGAGCAGTACTTC. Protein: CASRDSPPLTYEQYF.